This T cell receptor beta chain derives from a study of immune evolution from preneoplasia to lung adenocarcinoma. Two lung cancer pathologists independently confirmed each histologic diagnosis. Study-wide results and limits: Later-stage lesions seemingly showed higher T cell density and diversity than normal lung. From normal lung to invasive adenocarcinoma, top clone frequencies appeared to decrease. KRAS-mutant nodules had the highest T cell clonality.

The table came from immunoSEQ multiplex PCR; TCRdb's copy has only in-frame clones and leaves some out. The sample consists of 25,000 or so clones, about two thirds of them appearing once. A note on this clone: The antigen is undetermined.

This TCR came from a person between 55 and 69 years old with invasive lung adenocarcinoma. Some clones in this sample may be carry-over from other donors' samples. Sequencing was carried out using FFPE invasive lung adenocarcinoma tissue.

The CDR3 loop reads CASRTGTGVYEQYF. As DNA, the CDR3 is TGTGCCAGCAGGACCGGGACAGGGGTGTACGAGCAGTACTTC. J is TRBJ2-7 and V is TRBV6-1; 10 bases line up with TRBD1. CDR3 length: 14 residues. J was trimmed by 4 bases and V by 6 bases; bases with no gene match: 6. CDR1 and CDR2 from the germline V gene are MNHNS and SASEGT.